The clone carrying this T cell receptor (beta chain) occurred many times. Its antigen is not known. These data belong to a study of T cells in Graves' hyperthyroidism and ophthalmopathy. Amplified TCR beta CDR3 regions derived from RNA transcripts. First-round RT-PCR with HTBI primers amplified the TCR CDR3 region. TCRdb re-called the multiplex PCR reads through MiXCR, storing one row per CDR3 protein. The sample carries around 690,000 distinct CDR3 sequences, approximately 15% recorded once. Germline-derived CDR1 and CDR2 are SNHLY and FYNNEI. Trimming left V 6 bases short and J 3 bases short, with 14 bases between. The length of the CDR3 is 14 residues. The study left out patients who had uncontrolled infection, other autoimmune disease, pregnancy or lactation. Each 10 ml fresh peripheral blood draw supplied the PBMCs. Study results and limitations: Blood also contained most expanded thyroid clonotypes above 0.001.

This TCR came from a man aged 45-60 years with Graves' hyperthyroidism. The genes are TRBV2 and TRBJ1-1, with D possibly being TRBD1 (5 bases). Specimen: blood. The CDR3 bases are TGTGCCAGCAGGAGTCGGGGACGGGACACTGAAGCTTTCTTT. This encodes CASRSRGRDTEAFF.